A single sample is the source of the 23 T cell receptor beta chains below, sequenced in a study of blood T cells in healthy people across ages. Next came a second PCR, run for roughly 6 to 11 cycles, which used a sample-barcoded 5' primer along with a J-beta primer mix. A single record per CDR3 protein comes from TCRdb applying MiXCR to the 5' RACE reads. Counted here are about 830,000 distinct CDR3 sequences, around 62% occurring once; the ten biggest clones make up roughly 25%. Sequencing was performed on blood. These receptor sequences come from a man aged 30 to 39 in good health.

This chain connects TRBV20-1 to TRBJ2-1, with D tentatively TRBD1 or TRBD2 (5 bases each). V was cut by 5 bases and J by 2 bases, with 10 bases left in between. Germline values: CDR1 DFQATT, CDR2 SNEGSKA (reference sequence). The CDR3 spans 13 residues. CDR3 bases: TGCAGTGCTTCGGGACCGACCTACAATGAGCAGTTCTTC. Its translation: CSASGPTYNEQFF.

This clonotype has just a few counts. The chain carries TRBV7-3 and TRBJ2-3, with D tentatively TRBD1 or TRBD2 (6 bases each). The germline CDR1 and CDR2 sequences are SGHTA and FQGTGA. Deletions cut 5 bases from V and 3 bases from J, with 15 bases between. This CDR3 spans 15 amino acids. The CDR3 region has the DNA TGTGCCAGCAGCCCCACGAGGGGGGAAACAGATACGCAGTATTTT. Residues: CASSPTRGETDTQYF.

This chain links TRBV5-1 with TRBJ2-3; a possible D gene is TRBD2 (6 bases). V dropped 0 bases and J dropped 2 bases, with 13 bases sitting between them. Germline V lookup: CDR1 SGHRS, CDR2 YFSETQ. This CDR3 is 16 amino acids long. Here the CDR3 DNA reads TGCGCCAGCAGCTTGGGCGGGGAGGTATACACAGATACGCAGTATTTT. It yields the protein CASSLGGEVYTDTQYF.

In its sample, this clonotype was seen once. V gene TRBV7-2 combines with J gene TRBJ2-5; D is perhaps TRBD1 or TRBD2 (7 bases each). CDR3 size: 18 residues. From germline, CDR1 is SGHTA and CDR2 FQGNSA. V was trimmed by 1 base and J by 1 base, leaving 19 bases between them. The CDR3 nucleotides are TGTGCCAGCAGCTTAGGAGGGAGGGGGCTGGCGATCCAAGAGACCCAGTACTTC. Translating it yields CASSLGGRGLAIQETQYF.

In nucleotides, the CDR3 is TGTGCCAGCAGCTTAGCGAGGGAGGAGCGTACCTTCTATGGCTACACCTTC. Translated: CASSLAREERTFYGYTF. The chain joins TRBV7-9 to TRBJ1-2; D is uncertain. Germline CDR1 is SEHNR and CDR2 is FQNEAQ (reference sequence). The germline V and J ends were trimmed by 0 bases and 4 bases, with 18 bases remaining between them. The CDR3 is made up of 17 amino acids.

This sequence joins TRBV4-3 and TRBJ2-1; no clear D gene. This CDR3 contains 13 residues. Germline-derived CDR1 and CDR2 are LGHNA and YSLEER. V lost 0 bases, J lost 13 bases, and 13 bases lay in between. The CDR3 DNA reads TGCGCCAGCAGCCAAGATCTACAAACTTACCAGTTCTTC. It specifies CASSQDLQTYQFF.

The V and J genes are TRBV7-9 and TRBJ2-3; no firm D call. The germline V gene encodes CDR1 SEHNR and CDR2 FQNEAQ (reference sequence). This CDR3 region has 14 residues. Trimming removed 5 bases from V and 2 bases from J, with 11 bases in between. CDR3 DNA: TGTGCCAGCAGCGTTACACCACTCACAGATACGCAGTATTTT. Its protein product is CASSVTPLTDTQYF.

The genes are TRBV5-5 and TRBJ2-1; 10 nucleotides align to TRBD1. The V segment lost 2 bases and the J segment 5 bases; nucleotides outside the gene matches: 7. CDR1 and CDR2 from the germline V gene are SGHKS and YYEKEE (reference sequence). The CDR3 extends over 16 amino acids. The CDR3 DNA follows: TGTGCCAGCAGCTTTAAGGGGACAGGGGTGCACAATGAGCAGTTCTTC. It translates to CASSFKGTGVHNEQFF.

The chain is built from TRBV6-1 and TRBJ2-5, with TRBD2 as a possible D gene (6 bases). Per germline, CDR1 MNHNS and CDR2 SASEGT. V was pared by 2 bases and J by 11 bases, with 21 bases between. The CDR3 loop spans 15 amino acids. The DNA for the CDR3 is TGTGCCAGCAGTGAACCGGGGGAGTTTGCCGATGAGCAGTACTTC. Translation: CASSEPGEFADEQYF.

The rearrangement joins TRBV20-1 to TRBJ2-1; 8 bases agree with TRBD2. Germline assignment: CDR1 DFQATT and CDR2 SNEGSKA (reference sequence). Trimming cost V 5 bases and J 0 bases; bases outside gene matches: 3. The CDR3 spans 14 residues. CDR3 loop: CSADSGDSYNEQFF. Written as DNA, the CDR3 is TGCAGTGCTGATAGCGGGGACTCCTACAATGAGCAGTTCTTC.

On this clonotype: One junction end does not reproduce the germline sequence, and a read error may be involved. The rearrangement uses TRBV5-1 and TRBJ1-2; D gene ambiguous. This CDR3 spans 14 amino acids. In germline, CDR1 is SGHRS, CDR2 YFSETQ. CDR3 sequence reads: CASSREGGNYGHTF. The DNA for the CDR3 is TGCGCCAGCAGTCGGGAGGGCGGAAACTATGGCCACACCTTC. Full variable domain (rest looked up from reference TRBV5-1 and TRBJ1-2): KAGVTQTPRYLIKTRGQQVTLSCSPISGHRSVSWYQQTPGQGLQFLFEYFSETQRNKGNFPGRFSGRQFSNSRSEMNVSTLELGDSALYLCASSREGGNYGHTFGSGTRLTVV.

The chain recombines TRBV14 with TRBJ2-7, with unresolved D. The CDR3 contains 16 residues. Looked up from germline, CDR1 is SGHDN and CDR2 is FVKESK. The V gene lost 0 bases and the J gene lost 2 bases, with 14 bases spanning the gap. CDR3 in amino acids: CASSQDSSLNTYEQYF. DNA for the CDR3: TGTGCCAGCAGCCAAGATAGTAGTCTGAATACCTACGAGCAGTACTTC.

This clonotype was detected only a few times. This sequence joins TRBV9 and TRBJ2-1; 7 bases match TRBD2. Germline loops: CDR1 SGDLS, CDR2 YYNGEE. J lost 6 bases, V lost 2 bases, and 5 bases had no gene match. The CDR3 is 14 residues long. The CDR3 sequence is CASSVASGINEQFF. The CDR3 nucleotides read TGTGCCAGCAGCGTTGCTAGCGGAATCAATGAGCAGTTCTTC.

The chain employs TRBV7-2 and TRBJ2-3; 7 positions match TRBD2. The CDR3 has 15 residues. Trimming cost V 4 bases and J 5 bases; bases outside gene matches: 9. CDR1 and CDR2 from the germline V gene are SGHTA and FQGNSA. This chain's CDR3 is CASSSFGLGLDTQYF. CDR3 bases: TGTGCCAGCAGCTCCTTCGGACTAGGGTTAGATACGCAGTATTTT. The complete variable domain, with remaining parts taken from reference TRBV7-2 and TRBJ2-3, reads GAGVSQSPSNKVTEKGKDVELRCDPISGHTALYWYRQSLGQGLEFLIYFQGNSAPDKSGLPSDRFSAERTGGSVSTLTIQRTQQEDSAVYLCASSSFGLGLDTQYFGPGTRLTVL.

This clonotype was seen once. The rearrangement links TRBV6-1 to TRBJ2-2, with D unclear. V dropped 2 bases and J dropped 3 bases, with 22 bases sitting between them. Germline CDR1 reads MNHNS; CDR2 reads SASEGT. The CDR3 length is 19 residues. CDR3 residues: CASSEKRGLGVGYTGELFF. The CDR3 DNA reads TGTGCCAGCAGTGAAAAACGTGGGCTTGGGGTGGGGTACACCGGGGAGCTGTTTTTT.

This clonotype was counted between two and nine times. The genes are TRBV6-5 and TRBJ1-6, with D possibly being TRBD1 (6 bases). Looked up from germline, CDR1 is MNHEY and CDR2 is SVGAGI. Trimming left V 6 bases short and J 7 bases short, with 16 bases between. This CDR3 is built from 15 residues. CDR3 loop: CASRYPGQTNSPLHF. In nucleotides, the CDR3 is TGTGCCAGCAGATATCCGGGACAAACAAATTCACCCCTCCACTTT.

The V gene is TRBV7-2, the J gene TRBJ2-1; TRBD1 matches at 8 bases. CDR1 is SGHTA and CDR2 is FQGNSA in the germline V gene. The CDR3 loop spans 14 amino acids. The V and J ends lost 5 bases and 9 bases, in that order; junction bases with no gene match: 9. The chain's CDR3 is CASSGGQADSEQFF. For the CDR3, the DNA is TGTGCCAGCAGCGGGGGACAGGCAGACAGTGAGCAGTTCTTC. Filled out from reference TRBV7-2 and TRBJ2-1, the complete variable domain reads GAGVSQSPSNKVTEKGKDVELRCDPISGHTALYWYRQSLGQGLEFLIYFQGNSAPDKSGLPSDRFSAERTGGSVSTLTIQRTQQEDSAVYLCASSGGQADSEQFFGPGTRLTVL.

This rearrangement joins TRBV6-5 to TRBJ2-7, with unresolved D. V dropped 2 bases and J dropped 0 bases, with 14 bases sitting between them. Germline V lookup: CDR1 MNHEY, CDR2 SVGAGI. The CDR3 totals 16 residues. The CDR3 region has the DNA TGTGCCAGCAGTTACCTACCGACTCCGAGCTCCTACGAGCAGTACTTC. Amino acid sequence: CASSYLPTPSSYEQYF.

The rearrangement links TRBV10-3 to TRBJ1-5; D remains unclear. The CDR3 has 13 amino acids. V shed 4 bases and J shed 5 bases, with 9 bases lying between them. CDR1 ENHRY and CDR2 SYGVKD come from the germline V gene. The CDR3 sequence: CAISVEGDQPQHF. For the CDR3, the DNA is TGTGCCATCAGTGTAGAGGGCGATCAGCCCCAGCATTTT.

The chain combines TRBV10-3 with TRBJ1-2; D not resolved. V lost 4 bases and J lost 5, with 11 bases in between. The CDR3 contains 13 residues. Germline V CDR1 and CDR2: ENHRY, SYGVKD. CDR3 loop: CAISAGLLYGYTF. CDR3 nucleotides: TGTGCCATCAGTGCCGGACTTCTTTATGGCTACACCTTC.

This clonotype was detected only a few times. This sequence joins TRBV4-2 and TRBJ2-1, with 9 bases that match TRBD1. The CDR3 totals 15 residues. J was trimmed by 2 bases and V by 4 bases; bases with no gene match: 3. Germline V lookup: CDR1 LGHNA, CDR2 YNFKEQ. The CDR3 loop reads CASSPDRGAYNEQFF. The CDR3 DNA reads TGTGCCAGCAGCCCTGACAGGGGGGCCTACAATGAGCAGTTCTTC.

The chain joins TRBV20-1 to TRBJ2-7; D is uncertain. This CDR3 is built from 13 residues. Germline-derived CDR1 and CDR2 are DFQATT and SNEGSKA (reference sequence). The germline V and J ends were trimmed by 1 base and 3 bases, with 10 bases remaining between them. CDR3 sequence reads: CSARGKPHYEQYF. CDR3 sequence (DNA): TGCAGTGCTAGAGGCAAGCCCCACTACGAGCAGTACTTC.

J is TRBJ2-3 and V is TRBV5-1; D is unresolved. The CDR3 is 15 residues long. The germline V gene has CDR1 SGHRS and CDR2 YFSETQ. V lost 4 bases and J lost 9, with 21 bases in between. In nucleotides, the CDR3 is TGCGCCAGCAGCCTACAACACATGACTGGAAACACGCAGTATTTT. Its translation: CASSLQHMTGNTQYF. The entire variable domain, with the rest obtained from reference TRBV5-1 and TRBJ2-3, is as follows: KAGVTQTPRYLIKTRGQQVTLSCSPISGHRSVSWYQQTPGQGLQFLFEYFSETQRNKGNFPGRFSGRQFSNSRSEMNVSTLELGDSALYLCASSLQHMTGNTQYFGPGTRLTVL.